This record covers a single T cell receptor beta chain. The antigen is undetermined. The V end was cut by 1 base, the J end by 7 bases, with 7 bases between. The germline V gene has CDR1 SNHLY and CDR2 FYNNEI. This CDR3 contains 12 residues. Profiled with immunoSEQ multiplex PCR; TCRdb holds only in-frame clones, not every one. The sample has about 6,800 clones; roughly 89% are singletons. These data belong to a study of Ad26.COV2.S vaccination and SARS-CoV-2 variants. General study points: Vaccinees and placebo recipients showed similar non-spike TCR breadth. The analyses of TCR breadth and depth may have understated the size of total T cell responses. Substantial breadth was reportedly displayed by spike-specific CD8+ and CD4+ T cell responses after vaccination. Vaccinees showed greater spike-specific TCR breadth than placebo recipients.

The starting material was peripheral blood, obtained after recovery from COVID-19. J is TRBJ1-2 and V is TRBV2; TRBD1 might be the D (5 bases). This receptor was obtained from a human donor who had recovered from COVID-19. In nucleotides, the CDR3 is TGTGCCAGCAGTGAAGGGGGGGTTGGCTACACCTTC. Translated, it gives CASSEGGVGYTF.